The 12 T cell receptor beta chains below come from one sample, sequenced in a study of T cell responses to AZD1222 COVID-19 vaccine (TCRdb year 2021). The library was built by means of the immunoSEQ multiplex PCR assay. Entries here come from immuneACCESS through TCRdb and include only in-frame sequences with V and J called. Some clones fail to appear in such tables; in the studies checked, an unresolved V gene covers under half of the shortfall, and the cause of the remainder is unknown. A total of 130,000 or so clones appear in this sample, approximately 91% of them only once. In total, the top ten clones hold approximately 2% of the sample. The time point label here, explained by the study, means: about 28 days (+/-7) after the second vaccine dose. This sample comprised peripheral blood, obtained 28 days after the second AZD1222 dose. The source is an adult who received the AZD1222 COVID-19 vaccine.

J is TRBJ2-7 and V is TRBV5-1; either TRBD1 or TRBD2 may supply D (5 bases each). CDR1 SGHRS and CDR2 YFSETQ come from the germline V gene. V was clipped by 4 bases and J by 1 base, with 15 bases between them. The CDR3 is made up of 15 amino acids. CDR3 sequence: CASSLPGRTSYEQYF. CDR3 nucleotide sequence: TGCGCCAGCAGCCTCCCGGGACGGACATCCTACGAGCAGTACTTC.

In the case of this clone: A junction boundary mismatches the germline segment, possibly from a read error. The chain links TRBV7-7 to TRBJ2-1; D gene unclear. Germline values: CDR1 SSHAT, CDR2 FNYEAQ (reference sequence). CDR3 length equals 16 residues. The CDR3 region is CASSLWARAAYNEQFF. In DNA form, the CDR3 reads TGTGCTAGCAGCTTATGGGCTAGGGCAGCTTACAATGAGCAGTTCTTC.

The chain couples TRBV10-3 to TRBJ2-2; perhaps TRBD2 as D (6 bases). Trimming shortened V by 6 bases and J by 5 bases, and 13 bases separated the two germline ends. Germline CDR1 reads ENHRY; CDR2 reads SYGVKD. This CDR3 spans 14 amino acids. The CDR3 sequence is CAIRSGLQTGELFF. The CDR3 bases are TGTGCCATCAGGTCGGGACTCCAAACCGGGGAGCTGTTTTTT.

The chain recombines TRBV27 with TRBJ1-2; D is ambiguous. The CDR3 spans 11 residues. CDR1 and CDR2 (germline): MNHEY, SMNVEV (reference sequence). Trimming stripped 6 bases from V and 8 bases from J, with 10 bases between. The CDR3 region is CASRGGSGYTF. Here the CDR3 DNA reads TGTGCCAGCAGAGGCGGAAGCGGCTACACCTTC.

This chain uses TRBV5-1 with TRBJ2-5, with 10 positions matching TRBD1. Trimming cost V 8 bases and J 3 bases; bases outside gene matches: 10. The CDR3 covers 15 residues. Germline lookup yields CDR1 SGHRS and CDR2 YFSETQ. CDR3 protein: CASYQAGTGEETQYF. The CDR3 nucleotides are TGCGCCAGTTACCAAGCCGGGACAGGGGAAGAGACCCAGTACTTC.

The chain employs TRBV30 and TRBJ2-7, with 7 bases that match TRBD1. The CDR3 runs 14 residues. The V segment lost 5 bases and the J segment 4 bases; nucleotides outside the gene matches: 11. The germline V gene has CDR1 GTSNPN and CDR2 SVGIG (reference sequence). CDR3 nucleotide sequence: TGTGCCTGGGATACAGGGGCCGCTCGGTACGAGCAGTACTTC. Its translation is CAWDTGAARYEQYF.

V usage is TRBV19 and J usage is TRBJ1-6, with D unclear. This CDR3 is built from 14 residues. The ends were cut back, 3 bases at V and 10 bases at J, with 13 bases in the middle. Germline V lookup: CDR1 LNHDA, CDR2 SQIVND (reference sequence). For the CDR3, the DNA is TGTGCCAGTAGTATCGTTGGCGATGGATCACCCCTCCACTTT. This sequence encodes CASSIVGDGSPLHF.

J is TRBJ1-2 and V is TRBV12-3 or TRBV12-4; tentatively, D is TRBD1 (5 bases). This CDR3 region has 13 residues. Trimming cost V 3 bases and J 5 bases, with 10 bases left between them. The CDR3 region is CASSFLGDYGYTF. The CDR3 region has the DNA TGTGCCAGCAGTTTTTTGGGGGATTATGGCTACACCTTC.

The V and J genes are TRBV28 and TRBJ2-3; D is possibly TRBD2 (6 bases). The V gene's germline CDR1 is MDHEN and CDR2 SYDVKM. V shed 6 bases and J shed 5 bases, with 18 bases lying between them. CDR3 length: 15 residues. Here the CDR3 DNA reads TGTGCCAGCAGCCCCAGAGGGAGGCGGGGAGATACGCAGTATTTT. Encoded protein: CASSPRGRRGDTQYF.

The V gene is TRBV30, the J gene TRBJ2-5; D not certain. This CDR3 comprises 12 residues. Between the trimmed V and J ends, which lost 0 bases and 4 bases, there was a span of 6 bases. CDR1 is GTSNPN, CDR2 SVGIG, per germline (reference sequence). CDR3 residues: CAWSVVGETQYF. For the CDR3, the DNA is TGTGCCTGGAGTGTCGTAGGAGAGACCCAGTACTTC. Combining the CDR3 with reference TRBV30 and TRBJ2-5 gives the whole variable domain SQTIHQWPATLVQPVGSPLSLECTVEGTSNPNLYWYRQAAGRGLQLLFYSVGIGQISSEVPQNLSASRPQDRQFILSSKKLLLSDSGFYLCAWSVVGETQYFGPGTRLLVL.

This clone was found once. V and J are TRBV11-3 and TRBJ2-1; 13 positions match TRBD2. The length of the CDR3 is 15 residues. Germline V gene data show CDR1 as SGHNT and CDR2 as YENEEA. Trimming removed 4 bases from V and 4 bases from J; junction bases left unmatched: 1. The CDR3 DNA reads as TGTGCCAGCAGCTGGACTAGCGGGGGTTACAATGAGCAGTTCTTC. It encodes CASSWTSGGYNEQFF.

This chain uses TRBV24-1 with TRBJ2-5; 10 bases are a match to TRBD2. The length of the CDR3 is 15 residues. Germline assignment: CDR1 KGHDR and CDR2 SFDVKD. The trim removed 4 bases at V and 1 base at J, leaving 2 bases unmatched. Written as DNA, the CDR3 is TGTGCCACCAGTGACACTAGCGGGGTCCAAGAGACCCAGTACTTC. Translated, it gives CATSDTSGVQETQYF.